These 30 T cell receptor beta chains came from one sample sequenced in a study of blood T cell repertoires in COVID-19. The table came from immunoSEQ multiplex PCR; TCRdb's copy has only in-frame clones and leaves some out. This table has around 70,000 clones, roughly 77% appearing once. Material for sequencing was peripheral blood. The receptors come from a human donor in a cohort sampled during active COVID-19.

A few counts support this clone. J is TRBJ2-7 and V is TRBV28; 9 nucleotides match TRBD1. Germline assignment: CDR1 MDHEN and CDR2 SYDVKM. Trimming at V came to 2 bases and at J to 2 bases, leaving 4 bases not matched to a gene. This CDR3 has 15 residues. The CDR3, as DNA: TGTGCCAGCAGTTTAACAGGGGGCTCGCCCTACGAGCAGTACTTC. This encodes CASSLTGGSPYEQYF.

This sequence joins TRBV29-1 and TRBJ2-3, with D maybe TRBD2 (6 bases). The CDR3 contains 13 residues. CDR1 is SQVTM, CDR2 ANQGSEA, per germline. V was trimmed by 6 bases and J by 0 bases, leaving 10 bases between them. The CDR3 region has the DNA TGCAGCGTCGGGACTCTCAGCACAGATACGCAGTATTTT. Its protein is CSVGTLSTDTQYF.

J is TRBJ2-7 and V is TRBV6-5; tentative D call: TRBD1 (6 bases). V lost 0 bases to trimming and J lost 3 bases, with 12 bases between them. Germline V CDR1 and CDR2: MNHEY, SVGAGI. The CDR3 extends over 15 amino acids. CDR3 DNA: TGTGCCAGCAGTTACTCGCGGCAGGGGTACTACGAGCAGTACTTC. It encodes CASSYSRQGYYEQYF.

This clone was seen only once. The chain has TRBV7-2 and TRBJ2-7; 9 bases are a match to TRBD2. CDR1 is SGHTA and CDR2 is FQGNSA in the germline V gene. The CDR3 runs 16 residues. With V trimmed by 0 bases and J by 5 bases, 8 bases remained unmatched. The CDR3 sequence: CASSLASGSGIDEQYF. The CDR3 bases are TGTGCCAGCAGCTTAGCTAGCGGGAGTGGGATAGACGAGCAGTACTTC.

J is TRBJ2-2 and V is TRBV6-1; 13 bases align to TRBD2. The CDR3 length is 16 residues. Germline values: CDR1 MNHNS, CDR2 SASEGT. The J segment lost 5 bases and the V segment lost 3 bases, leaving 3 bases of the junction unmatched. The CDR3 region is CASSETSGRRTGELFF. For the CDR3, the DNA is TGTGCCAGCAGTGAGACTAGCGGGAGGAGGACCGGGGAGCTGTTTTTT.

The J gene is TRBJ2-1, the V gene TRBV11-2, with 7 bases lining up with TRBD1. Looked up from germline, CDR1 is SGHAT and CDR2 is FQNNGV. V gave up 5 bases and J gave up 14 bases; unmatched junction bases: 12. This CDR3 comprises 13 residues. The DNA for the CDR3 is TGTGCCAGCAGCCCTGGACAGGAAATGGGGAAGTTCTTC. Translated, it gives CASSPGQEMGKFF. Full variable domain (outside the CDR3, taken from reference TRBV11-2 and TRBJ2-1): EAGVAQSPRYKIIEKRQSVAFWCNPISGHATLYWYQQILGQGPKLLIQFQNNGVVDDSQLPKDRFSAERLKGVDSTLKIQPAKLEDSAVYLCASSPGQEMGKFFGPGTRLTVL.

This clone was found once. This sequence joins TRBV6-5 and TRBJ2-7, with D possibly TRBD2 on 6 matching bases. The CDR3 has 12 residues. The germline V gene has CDR1 MNHEY and CDR2 SVGAGI. V lost 11 bases to trimming and J lost 7 bases, with 18 bases between them. CDR3 bases: TGTGCCTGCGGGGTGTCAGGTGGTGAGCAGTACTTC. Amino acid sequence: CACGVSGGEQYF.

The chain carries TRBV19 and TRBJ2-1, with 13 bases lining up with TRBD2. V lost 3 bases and J lost 5; bases outside the gene matches: 4. The V gene's germline CDR1 is LNHDA and CDR2 SQIVND (reference sequence). CDR3 size: 16 residues. The CDR3 here is CASSIPTSGRNNEQFF. The DNA for the CDR3 is TGTGCCAGTAGTATCCCGACTAGCGGGAGGAACAATGAGCAGTTCTTC.

The chain couples TRBV21-1 to TRBJ2-6; the table's D call, TRBD2, was not checked against the DNA. TRBV21-1 is reported as a pseudogene. CDR3 length: 13 amino acids. The DNA for the CDR3 is TGTGCCGGGAGGGGGGACGAGGCCAACGTCCTGACTTTC. This sequence encodes CAGRGDEANVLTF.

This sequence joins TRBV6-2 or TRBV6-3 and TRBJ2-7, with 9 bases that match TRBD2. Germline loops: CDR1 MNHEY, CDR2 SVGEGT. There are 15 residues in the CDR3. V dropped 4 bases and J dropped 3; count of bases not matched to a gene: 7. The chain's CDR3 is CASSSRTSAIYEQYF. The CDR3 coding sequence is TGTGCCAGCAGTTCGCGGACTAGCGCAATCTACGAGCAGTACTTC.

This chain connects TRBV24-1 to TRBJ2-7, with 12 bases matching TRBD1. Germline V gives CDR1 KGHDR, CDR2 SFDVKD. J gave up 5 bases and V 3 bases, and 4 bases lay outside the gene matches. The CDR3 has 15 amino acids. The CDR3 is CATSDRDRGLDEQYF. In DNA, the CDR3 is TGTGCCACCAGTGATAGGGACAGGGGGCTCGACGAGCAGTACTTC.

This clone was seen only once. The chain carries TRBV7-2 and TRBJ1-1; 7 bases are a match to TRBD1. Germline V gene data show CDR1 as SGHTA and CDR2 as FQGNSA. Losses at the gene ends were 10 bases for V and 0 bases for J; bases not matched to a gene: 8. The CDR3 spans 14 residues. The CDR3 region is CAITPGQMNTEAFF. CDR3 DNA: TGTGCCATAACACCGGGACAGATGAACACTGAAGCTTTCTTT.

The rearrangement joins TRBV7-2 to TRBJ2-7; D is possibly TRBD2 (6 bases). The length of the CDR3 is 14 residues. The V and J ends lost 5 bases and 7 bases respectively, with 18 bases between them. Germline CDR1 and CDR2: SGHTA and FQGNSA. The CDR3 protein is CASSPGLHRFEQYF. The CDR3 DNA reads as TGTGCCAGCAGCCCGGGACTTCACCGCTTTGAGCAGTACTTC.

The V gene is TRBV7-2, the J gene TRBJ2-5; D is uncertain. The CDR3 consists of 15 residues. V was shortened by 1 base and J by 5 bases, with 14 bases between the two germline ends. Germline CDR1 SGHTA, CDR2 FQGNSA. The CDR3: CASSLGARDVETQYF. The CDR3 DNA sequence: TGTGCCAGCAGCTTAGGGGCGCGAGACGTTGAGACCCAGTACTTC.

This chain connects TRBV7-9 to TRBJ1-5; TRBD1 might be the D (6 bases). The CDR3 extends over 14 amino acids. The V end lost 5 bases, the J end lost 4 bases, and 12 bases lay between the germline ends. Germline V gene lookup returns CDR1 SEHNR and CDR2 FQNEAQ (reference sequence). The DNA of the CDR3 is TGTGCCAGCAGCCGGACAGAGTTTAATCAGCCCCAGCATTTT. Its translation is CASSRTEFNQPQHF.

This clone was counted only a few times. The J gene is TRBJ1-2, the V gene TRBV19; D gene ambiguous. The V gene lost 4 bases and the J gene lost 8 bases, with 14 bases spanning the gap. The CDR3 runs 13 residues. CDR1 and CDR2 (germline): LNHDA, SQIVND (reference sequence). The CDR3 sequence is CASSTGSLGGYTF. DNA for the CDR3: TGTGCCAGTAGTACCGGTTCCCTCGGGGGCTACACCTTC.

The chain has TRBV27 and TRBJ2-6, with D possibly being TRBD2 (5 bases). The germline V gene has CDR1 MNHEY and CDR2 SMNVEV (reference sequence). The CDR3 consists of 16 residues. Trimming took off 3 bases at V and 1 base at J, with 10 bases between the two ends. CDR3 bases: TGTGCCAGCAGTTTGGCGAGAGGGTCTGGGGCCAACGTCCTGACTTTC. Translating it yields CASSLARGSGANVLTF.

V is TRBV7-8 and J is TRBJ2-5; 7 bases map to TRBD1. V was clipped by 3 bases and J by 2 bases; unmatched bases: 0. This CDR3 comprises 13 residues. CDR1 and CDR2 (germline): SGHVS, FQNEAQ. CDR3 nucleotide sequence: TGTGCCAGCAGCTTGGGACAGCAAGAGACCCAGTACTTC. Protein product: CASSLGQQETQYF.

The chain employs TRBV10-3 and TRBJ1-3; possibly TRBD1 for D (6 bases). Looked up from germline, CDR1 is ENHRY and CDR2 is SYGVKD. This CDR3 spans 14 amino acids. The germline V and J ends were trimmed by 4 bases and 6 bases, with 13 bases remaining between them. The CDR3 region is CAISGQGPENTIYF. The CDR3 DNA sequence: TGTGCCATCAGTGGCCAGGGGCCAGAAAACACCATATATTTT.

The J gene is TRBJ1-1, the V gene TRBV6-5; a possible D gene is TRBD1 (5 bases). This CDR3 is built from 12 residues. Germline CDR1 and CDR2: MNHEY and SVGAGI. Trimming cost V 6 bases and J 4 bases, with 9 bases left between them. The CDR3 DNA reads as TGTGCCAGCAGCCGGGGGGGCACTGAAGCTTTCTTT. Amino acids: CASSRGGTEAFF.

This chain links TRBV5-1 with TRBJ1-6, with TRBD1 matching 10 bases. Looked up from germline, CDR1 is SGHRS and CDR2 is YFSETQ. Trimming cost V 5 bases and J 5 bases; bases outside gene matches: 7. The length of the CDR3 is 16 residues. As DNA, the CDR3 is TGCGCCAGCAGGAACGAGGGACAGGGGAATAATTCACCCCTCCACTTT. This codes for CASRNEGQGNNSPLHF. Looking up the rest from reference TRBV5-1 and TRBJ1-6 gives the full variable domain: KAGVTQTPRYLIKTRGQQVTLSCSPISGHRSVSWYQQTPGQGLQFLFEYFSETQRNKGNFPGRFSGRQFSNSRSEMNVSTLELGDSALYLCASRNEGQGNNSPLHFGNGTRLTVT.

V and J are TRBV5-4 and TRBJ2-5, with a weak D call TRBD1 (6 bases). Trimming pared 4 bases from V and 2 bases from J, leaving 12 bases between. Germline CDR1 is SGHNT and CDR2 is YYREEE (reference sequence). This CDR3 contains 14 residues. The CDR3 here is CASSPSGQQETQYF. The CDR3 DNA sequence: TGTGCCAGCAGCCCCTCCGGACAGCAAGAGACCCAGTACTTC.

V gene TRBV5-8 combines with J gene TRBJ2-7; the D gene is possibly TRBD1 (6 bases). CDR1 and CDR2 (germline): SGHTS, YDEGEE. The CDR3 is made up of 15 amino acids. V lost 4 bases to trimming and J lost 0 bases, with 14 bases between them. This chain's CDR3 is CASSGGQLLSYEQYF. CDR3 nucleotide sequence: TGTGCCAGCAGCGGCGGACAGTTACTCTCCTACGAGCAGTACTTC.

The gene calls are TRBV7-5 and TRBJ2-1; the DNA was not compared with TRBD2, the D call given in the table. TRBV7-5 is flagged as a pseudogene. The CDR3 consists of 17 residues. CDR3 region: CARSLTGTSGTLNEQFF. CDR3 nucleotides: TGTGCCAGAAGCTTAACCGGGACTAGCGGGACCCTCAATGAGCAGTTCTTC.

This clone was observed a handful of times. This chain uses TRBV28 with TRBJ1-6, with D unresolved. CDR1 is MDHEN, CDR2 SYDVKM, per germline. This CDR3 is 15 amino acids long. The germline V and J ends were trimmed by 5 bases and 7 bases, with 15 bases remaining between them. DNA for the CDR3: TGTGCCAGCAGTGCCTATGGGAGTGACAATTCACCCCTCCACTTT. It is translated as CASSAYGSDNSPLHF.

The chain has TRBV14 and TRBJ1-1; D gene unclear. This CDR3 region has 13 residues. The V gene's germline CDR1 is SGHDN and CDR2 FVKESK. V lost 3 bases and J lost 3, with 8 bases in between. The CDR3 DNA follows: TGTGCCAGCAGCCAGTGGACTTACACTGAAGCTTTCTTT. This gives the protein CASSQWTYTEAFF. Complete variable domain (other parts from reference TRBV14 and TRBJ1-1): EAGVTQFPSHSVIEKGQTVTLRCDPISGHDNLYWYRRVMGKEIKFLLHFVKESKQDESGMPNNRFLAERTGGTYSTLKVQPAELEDSGVYFCASSQWTYTEAFFGQGTRLTVV.

This chain connects TRBV28 to TRBJ2-7, with 12 positions matching TRBD1. This CDR3 is built from 15 residues. The junction had 10 bases not matched to a gene; V was cut back by 6 bases and J by 7 bases. The germline gives CDR1 MDHEN, CDR2 SYDVKM. CDR3 DNA sequence: TGTGCCAGCAGCCCAGGGACAGGGGGCGCTAGAGAGCAGTACTTC. As protein: CASSPGTGGAREQYF.

This chain connects TRBV5-1 to TRBJ2-1; D remains unclear. The germline V and J ends were trimmed by 5 bases and 7 bases, with 13 bases remaining between them. This CDR3 comprises 13 residues. CDR1 is SGHRS, CDR2 YFSETQ, per germline. The CDR3 DNA follows: TGCGCCAGCAGGGCGATGGGCGAAAATGAGCAGTTCTTC. This translates into CASRAMGENEQFF.

This chain connects TRBV10-3 to TRBJ2-1; tentatively, D is TRBD2 (6 bases). Trimming cost V 8 bases and J 2 bases, with 16 bases left between them. Germline lookup yields CDR1 ENHRY and CDR2 SYGVKD. The CDR3 totals 15 residues. The CDR3 DNA reads TGTGCCATCGCCCTGGGGGAGGTGGCCTACAATGAGCAGTTCTTC. This encodes CAIALGEVAYNEQFF.

CDR3 in amino acids: CASRGLGGGRVFEQYF. In nucleotides, the CDR3 is TGTGCCAGCAGGGGGTTGGGTGGCGGGAGGGTCTTCGAGCAGTACTTC. The chain carries TRBV2 and TRBJ2-7, with TRBD2 matching 9 bases. The CDR3 is 16 residues long. J was trimmed by 6 bases and V by 6 bases; bases with no gene match: 15. Germline CDR1 reads SNHLY; CDR2 reads FYNNEI.